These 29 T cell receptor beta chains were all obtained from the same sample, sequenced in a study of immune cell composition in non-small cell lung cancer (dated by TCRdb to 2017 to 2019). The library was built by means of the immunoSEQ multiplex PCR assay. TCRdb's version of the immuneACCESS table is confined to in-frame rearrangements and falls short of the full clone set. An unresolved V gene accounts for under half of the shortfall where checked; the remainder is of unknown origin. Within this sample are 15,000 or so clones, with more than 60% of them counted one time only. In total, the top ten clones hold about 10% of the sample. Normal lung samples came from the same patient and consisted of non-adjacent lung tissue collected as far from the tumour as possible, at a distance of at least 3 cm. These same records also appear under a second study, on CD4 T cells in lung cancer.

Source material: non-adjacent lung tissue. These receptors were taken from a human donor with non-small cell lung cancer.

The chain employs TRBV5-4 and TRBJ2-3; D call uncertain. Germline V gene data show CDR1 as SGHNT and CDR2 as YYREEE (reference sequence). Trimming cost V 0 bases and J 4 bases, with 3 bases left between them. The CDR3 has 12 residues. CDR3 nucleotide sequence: TGTGCCAGCAGCTTGGGGGCAGATACGCAGTATTTT. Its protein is CASSLGADTQYF.

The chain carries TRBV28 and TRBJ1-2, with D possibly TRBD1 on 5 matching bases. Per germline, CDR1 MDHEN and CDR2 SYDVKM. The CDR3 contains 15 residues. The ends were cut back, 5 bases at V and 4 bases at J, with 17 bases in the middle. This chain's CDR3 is CASSVPRGSRYGYTF. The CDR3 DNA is TGTGCCAGCAGTGTTCCCCGGGGCTCCCGCTATGGCTACACCTTC.

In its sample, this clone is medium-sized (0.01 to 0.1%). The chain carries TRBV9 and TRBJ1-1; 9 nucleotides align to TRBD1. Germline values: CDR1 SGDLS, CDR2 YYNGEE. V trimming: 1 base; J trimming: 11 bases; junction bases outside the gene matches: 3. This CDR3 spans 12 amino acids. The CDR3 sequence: CASSVPGQGAFF. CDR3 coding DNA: TGTGCCAGCAGCGTACCCGGACAGGGGGCTTTCTTT.

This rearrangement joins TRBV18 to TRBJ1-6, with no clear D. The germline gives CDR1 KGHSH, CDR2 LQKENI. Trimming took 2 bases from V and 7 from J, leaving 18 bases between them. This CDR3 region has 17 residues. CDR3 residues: CASSPNSGRGRNSPLHF. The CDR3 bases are TGTGCCAGCTCACCAAATTCCGGCCGAGGGCGGAATTCACCCCTCCACTTT.

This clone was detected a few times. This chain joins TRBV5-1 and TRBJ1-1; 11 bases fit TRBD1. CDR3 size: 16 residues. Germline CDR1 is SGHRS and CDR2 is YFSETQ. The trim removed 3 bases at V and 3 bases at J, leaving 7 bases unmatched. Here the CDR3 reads CASSSGTGGSDTEAFF. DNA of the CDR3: TGCGCCAGCAGCTCCGGGACAGGGGGGAGCGACACTGAAGCTTTCTTT.

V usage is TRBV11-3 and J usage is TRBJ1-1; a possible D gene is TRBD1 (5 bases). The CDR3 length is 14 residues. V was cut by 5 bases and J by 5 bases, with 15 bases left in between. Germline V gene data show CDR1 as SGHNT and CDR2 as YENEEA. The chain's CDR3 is CASSLGAGITEAFF. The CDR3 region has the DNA TGTGCCAGCAGCCTTGGGGCAGGGATAACTGAAGCTTTCTTT.

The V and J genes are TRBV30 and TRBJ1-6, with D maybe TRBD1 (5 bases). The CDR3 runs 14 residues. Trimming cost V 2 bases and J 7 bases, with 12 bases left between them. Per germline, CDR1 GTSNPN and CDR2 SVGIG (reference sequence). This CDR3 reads CAWSRGGRNSPLHF. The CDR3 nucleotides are TGTGCCTGGAGTCGGGGGGGAAGGAATTCACCCCTCCACTTT. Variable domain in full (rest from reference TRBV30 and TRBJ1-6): SQTIHQWPATLVQPVGSPLSLECTVEGTSNPNLYWYRQAAGRGLQLLFYSVGIGQISSEVPQNLSASRPQDRQFILSSKKLLLSDSGFYLCAWSRGGRNSPLHFGNGTRLTVT.

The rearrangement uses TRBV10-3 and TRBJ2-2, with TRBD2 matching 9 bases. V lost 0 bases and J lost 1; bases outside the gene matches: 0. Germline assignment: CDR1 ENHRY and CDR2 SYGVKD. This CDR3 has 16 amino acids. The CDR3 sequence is CAISESSGGNTGELFF. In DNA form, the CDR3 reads TGTGCCATCAGTGAGTCTAGCGGGGGGAACACCGGGGAGCTGTTTTTT.

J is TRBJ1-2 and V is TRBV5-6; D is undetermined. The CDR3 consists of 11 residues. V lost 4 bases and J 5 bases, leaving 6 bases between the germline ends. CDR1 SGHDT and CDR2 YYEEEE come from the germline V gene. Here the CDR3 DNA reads TGTGCCAGCAGCGATGGGTATGGCTACACCTTC. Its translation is CASSDGYGYTF.

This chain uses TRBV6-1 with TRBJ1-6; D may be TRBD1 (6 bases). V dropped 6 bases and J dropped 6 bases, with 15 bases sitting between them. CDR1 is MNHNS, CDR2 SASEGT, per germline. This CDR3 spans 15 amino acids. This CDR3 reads CASSPSDSLNSPLHF. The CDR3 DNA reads TGTGCCAGCAGCCCCTCGGACAGCCTTAATTCACCCCTCCACTTT.

CDR3 nucleotide sequence: TGTGCCAGCCTCTTAGCGGGGGCCACGAACACCGGGGAGCTGTTTTTT. This gives the protein CASLLAGATNTGELFF. The V and J genes are TRBV5-4 and TRBJ2-2; 9 nucleotides match TRBD2. Germline CDR1 SGHNT, CDR2 YYREEE (reference sequence). CDR3 size: 16 residues. V lost 7 bases and J lost 0; bases outside the gene matches: 7.

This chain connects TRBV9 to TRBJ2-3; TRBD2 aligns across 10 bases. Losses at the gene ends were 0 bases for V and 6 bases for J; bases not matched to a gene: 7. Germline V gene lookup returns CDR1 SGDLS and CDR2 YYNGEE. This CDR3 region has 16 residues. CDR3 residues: CASSVGSGGATDTQYF. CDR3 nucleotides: TGTGCCAGCAGCGTAGGGAGCGGGGGGGCGACGGATACGCAGTATTTT. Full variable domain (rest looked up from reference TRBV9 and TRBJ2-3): DSGVTQTPKHLITATGQRVTLRCSPRSGDLSVYWYQQSLDQGLQFLIQYYNGEERAKGNILERFSAQQFPDLHSELNLSSLELGDSALYFCASSVGSGGATDTQYFGPGTRLTVL.

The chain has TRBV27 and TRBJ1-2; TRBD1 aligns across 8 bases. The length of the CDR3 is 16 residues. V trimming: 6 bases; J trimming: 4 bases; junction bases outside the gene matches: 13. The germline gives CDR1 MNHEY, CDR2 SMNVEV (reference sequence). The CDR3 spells CASSSWGQGAGYGYTF. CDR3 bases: TGTGCCAGCAGCTCCTGGGGGCAGGGGGCAGGCTATGGCTACACCTTC.

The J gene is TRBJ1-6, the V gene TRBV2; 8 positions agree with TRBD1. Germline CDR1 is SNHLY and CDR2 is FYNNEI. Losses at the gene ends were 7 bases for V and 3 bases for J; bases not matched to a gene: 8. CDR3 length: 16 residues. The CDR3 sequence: CASTYRTGRYNSPLHF. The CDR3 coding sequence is TGTGCCAGCACGTACCGGACAGGGCGCTATAATTCACCCCTCCACTTT.

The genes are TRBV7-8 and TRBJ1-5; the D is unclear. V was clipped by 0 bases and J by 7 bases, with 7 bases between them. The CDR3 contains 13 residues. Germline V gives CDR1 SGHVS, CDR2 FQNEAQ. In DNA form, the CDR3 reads TGTGCCAGCAGCTTAGCGCTAGGGCAGCCCCAGCATTTT. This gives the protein CASSLALGQPQHF.

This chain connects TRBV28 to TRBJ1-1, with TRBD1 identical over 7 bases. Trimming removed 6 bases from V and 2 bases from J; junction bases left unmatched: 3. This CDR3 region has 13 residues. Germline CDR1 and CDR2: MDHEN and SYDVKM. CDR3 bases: TGTGCCAGCAGGGGACAGCTAAACACTGAAGCTTTCTTT. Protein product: CASRGQLNTEAFF.

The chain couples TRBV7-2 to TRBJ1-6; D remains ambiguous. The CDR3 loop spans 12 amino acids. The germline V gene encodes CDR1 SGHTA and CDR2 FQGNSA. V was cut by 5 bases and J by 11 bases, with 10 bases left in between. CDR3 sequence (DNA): TGTGCCAGCAGCCCGCCCAACACACCCCTCCACTTT. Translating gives CASSPPNTPLHF.

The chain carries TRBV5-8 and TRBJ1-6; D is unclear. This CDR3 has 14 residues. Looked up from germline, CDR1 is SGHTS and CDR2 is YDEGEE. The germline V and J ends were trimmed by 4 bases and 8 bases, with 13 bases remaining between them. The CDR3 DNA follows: TGTGCCAGCAGCAGAACCGCGTGGGATTCACCCCTCCACTTT. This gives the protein CASSRTAWDSPLHF.

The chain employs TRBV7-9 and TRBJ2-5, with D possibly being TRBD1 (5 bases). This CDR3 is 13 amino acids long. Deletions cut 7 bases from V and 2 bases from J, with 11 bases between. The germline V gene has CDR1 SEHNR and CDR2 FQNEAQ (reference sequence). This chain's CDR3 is CASTETAQETQYF. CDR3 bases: TGTGCCAGCACGGAGACAGCTCAAGAGACCCAGTACTTC.

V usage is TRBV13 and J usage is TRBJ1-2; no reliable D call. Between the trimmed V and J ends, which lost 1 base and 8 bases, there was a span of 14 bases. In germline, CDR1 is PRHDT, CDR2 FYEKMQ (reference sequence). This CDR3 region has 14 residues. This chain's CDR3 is CASSLVPVASGYTF. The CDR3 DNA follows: TGTGCCAGCAGCTTAGTACCCGTAGCTTCGGGCTACACCTTC.

In DNA form, the CDR3 reads TGTGCCAGCAGTTACTCGGGACTAAGGTCAGATACGCAGTATTTT. This gives the protein CASSYSGLRSDTQYF. This sequence joins TRBV6-6 and TRBJ2-3, with 7 bases lining up with TRBD2. Germline CDR1 reads MNHNY; CDR2 reads SVGAGI (reference sequence). Trimming took 0 bases from V and 4 from J; bases not matched to a gene: 4. CDR3 length equals 15 residues.

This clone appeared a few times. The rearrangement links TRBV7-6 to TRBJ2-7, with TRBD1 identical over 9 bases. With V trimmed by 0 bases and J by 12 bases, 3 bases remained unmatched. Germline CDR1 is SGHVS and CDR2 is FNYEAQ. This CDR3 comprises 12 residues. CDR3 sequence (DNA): TGTGCCAGCAGCTTAGCGGGGACAGGGATGTACTTC. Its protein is CASSLAGTGMYF.

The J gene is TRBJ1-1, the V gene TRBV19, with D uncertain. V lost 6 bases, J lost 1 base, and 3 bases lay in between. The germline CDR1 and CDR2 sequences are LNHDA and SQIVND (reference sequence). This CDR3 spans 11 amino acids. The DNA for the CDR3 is TGTGCCAGTAGAGGGAACACTGAAGCTTTCTTT. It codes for CASRGNTEAFF. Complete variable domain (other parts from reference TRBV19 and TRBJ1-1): DGGITQSPKYLFRKEGQNVTLSCEQNLNHDAMYWYRQDPGQGLRLIYYSQIVNDFQKGDIAEGYSVSREKKESFPLTVTSAQKNPTAFYLCASRGNTEAFFGQGTRLTVV.

In DNA form, the CDR3 reads TGTGCCAGCAGCCGAGCGGCAGGTAGGATGACTGAAGCTTTCTTT. Translation: CASSRAAGRMTEAFF. The chain is built from TRBV7-2 and TRBJ1-1; no definite D call. The CDR3 totals 15 residues. The V gene's germline CDR1 is SGHTA and CDR2 FQGNSA. Deletions cut 5 bases from V and 5 bases from J, with 18 bases between.

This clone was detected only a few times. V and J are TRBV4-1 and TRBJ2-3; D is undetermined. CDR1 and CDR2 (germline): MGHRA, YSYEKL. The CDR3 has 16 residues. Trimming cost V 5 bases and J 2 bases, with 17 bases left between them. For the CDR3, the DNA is TGCGCCAGCAGCGGGGTAGGGTTTCTCAACACAGATACGCAGTATTTT. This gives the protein CASSGVGFLNTDTQYF.

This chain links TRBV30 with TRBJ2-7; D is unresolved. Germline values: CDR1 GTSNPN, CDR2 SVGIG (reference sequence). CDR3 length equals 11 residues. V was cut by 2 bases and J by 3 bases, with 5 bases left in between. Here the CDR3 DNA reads TGTGCCTGGAGTCACAGCTACGAGCAGTACTTC. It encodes CAWSHSYEQYF.

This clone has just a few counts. Written as DNA, the CDR3 is TGTGCCAGCAGCACCGTTTTGGAAAACATTCAGTACTTC. Translating it yields CASSTVLENIQYF. This chain connects TRBV28 to TRBJ2-4; D uncertain. This CDR3 has 13 residues. Germline V gene sequence: CDR1 MDHEN, CDR2 SYDVKM. The V gene lost 6 bases and the J gene lost 5 bases, with 11 bases spanning the gap.

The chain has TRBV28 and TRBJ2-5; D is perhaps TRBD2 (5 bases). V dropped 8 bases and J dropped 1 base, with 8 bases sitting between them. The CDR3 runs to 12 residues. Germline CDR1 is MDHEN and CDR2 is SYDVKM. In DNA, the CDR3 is TGTGCCAGCGAACGGGGCCAAGAGACCCAGTACTTC. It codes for CASERGQETQYF.

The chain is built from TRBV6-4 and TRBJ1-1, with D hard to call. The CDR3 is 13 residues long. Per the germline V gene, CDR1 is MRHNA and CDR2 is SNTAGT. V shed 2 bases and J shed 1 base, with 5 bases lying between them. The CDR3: CASSDQSNTEAFF. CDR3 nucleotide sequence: TGTGCCAGCAGTGACCAGTCGAACACTGAAGCTTTCTTT.